These 21 T cell receptor beta chains were all obtained from the same sample, sequenced in a study of blood T cell repertoires in COVID-19. Data came from immunoSEQ multiplex PCR; TCRdb stores just in-frame clones and leaves some out. There are 150,000 to 200,000 clones in the sample; 88% occur only once, and about 2% lies in the top ten. The specimen sequenced was peripheral blood. These TCRs come from a man aged 65-85 years with active or convalescent COVID-19.

This chain connects TRBV19 to TRBJ2-6, with unresolved D. CDR3 size: 17 residues. With 1 base removed from V and 0 bases from J, the gap between germline ends came to 10 bases. The germline CDR1 and CDR2 sequences are LNHDA and SQIVND (reference sequence). CDR3 region: CASSIVKLSSGANVLTF. CDR3 bases: TGTGCCAGTAGTATAGTGAAGCTATCCTCTGGGGCCAACGTCCTGACTTTC. Using reference TRBV19 and TRBJ2-6 for the parts outside the CDR3, the full variable domain is DGGITQSPKYLFRKEGQNVTLSCEQNLNHDAMYWYRQDPGQGLRLIYYSQIVNDFQKGDIAEGYSVSREKKESFPLTVTSAQKNPTAFYLCASSIVKLSSGANVLTFGAGSRLTVL.

The chain uses TRBV7-2 and TRBJ1-1; no reliable D call. The CDR3 sequence is 13 residues long. Trimming took 5 bases from V and 6 from J, leaving 13 bases between them. Germline loops: CDR1 SGHTA, CDR2 FQGNSA. The CDR3 nucleotides are TGTGCCAGCAGCCCGAACCTCTATTCTGAAGCTTTCTTT. Translating it yields CASSPNLYSEAFF.

The chain recombines TRBV9 with TRBJ1-1; no clear D gene. Between the trimmed V and J ends, which lost 0 bases and 1 base, there was a span of 13 bases. This CDR3 has 16 amino acids. The germline V gene encodes CDR1 SGDLS and CDR2 YYNGEE. The CDR3 loop reads CASSVGLAQSNTEAFF. The CDR3 DNA reads as TGTGCCAGCAGCGTAGGCCTGGCACAGTCGAACACTGAAGCTTTCTTT.

The chain recombines TRBV6-6 with TRBJ1-4; 8 bases fit TRBD1. Germline CDR1 MNHNY, CDR2 SVGAGI (reference sequence). The CDR3 is 15 residues long. Losses at the gene ends were 5 bases for V and 5 bases for J; bases not matched to a gene: 7. DNA of the CDR3: TGTGCCAGCAGTATCCCCGGGACAGGCAATGAAAAACTGTTTTTT. Its translation: CASSIPGTGNEKLFF.

The chain joins TRBV6-6 to TRBJ1-2; D uncertain. V was trimmed by 6 bases and J by 8 bases, leaving 13 bases between them. The CDR3 contains 12 residues. Germline lookup yields CDR1 MNHNY and CDR2 SVGAGI (reference sequence). The CDR3 loop is CASSLGDEGYTF. CDR3 nucleotide sequence: TGTGCCAGCAGCCTAGGAGACGAGGGCTACACCTTC.

This chain joins TRBV28 and TRBJ1-1; D call uncertain. Trimming shortened V by 7 bases and J by 5 bases, and 11 bases separated the two germline ends. The CDR3 runs to 12 residues. CDR1 is MDHEN and CDR2 is SYDVKM in the germline V gene. DNA for the CDR3: TGTGCCAGCACCGGGGATCGGACTGAAGCTTTCTTT. Amino acid sequence: CASTGDRTEAFF.

The CDR3 loop reads CASSLAGNSRQETQYF. The CDR3 region has the DNA TGCGCCAGCAGCTTGGCGGGGAACAGTCGACAAGAGACCCAGTACTTC. V is TRBV5-1 and J is TRBJ2-5; D perhaps matches TRBD2 (5 bases). This CDR3 has 16 amino acids. CDR1 is SGHRS and CDR2 is YFSETQ in the germline V gene. Trimming shortened V by 0 bases and J by 2 bases, and 14 bases separated the two germline ends.

V usage is TRBV5-4 and J usage is TRBJ1-1; unclear D gene. Germline V CDR1 and CDR2: SGHNT, YYREEE (reference sequence). The CDR3 extends over 14 amino acids. V lost 4 bases and J lost 3, with 13 bases in between. The CDR3 loop is CASSPHGDYTEAFF. The CDR3 DNA sequence: TGTGCCAGCAGCCCCCACGGGGATTACACTGAAGCTTTCTTT.

This clone has just a few counts. The chain joins TRBV4-3 to TRBJ2-7; 10 nucleotides align to TRBD2. V lost 0 bases and J lost 5; bases outside the gene matches: 4. CDR3 length equals 15 residues. From germline, CDR1 is LGHNA and CDR2 YSLEER. CDR3 sequence: CASSQDLAGVNEQYF. The DNA of the CDR3 is TGCGCCAGCAGCCAAGACCTAGCGGGAGTCAACGAGCAGTACTTC.

The chain joins TRBV7-6 to TRBJ2-1; tentative D call: TRBD1 (5 bases). V lost 5 bases to trimming and J lost 10 bases, with 12 bases between them. Germline V gene data show CDR1 as SGHVS and CDR2 as FNYEAQ. The CDR3 contains 12 residues. CDR3 amino acids: CASSPDSGEQFF. CDR3 sequence (DNA): TGTGCCAGCAGCCCCGACAGTGGAGAGCAGTTCTTC.

CDR3 sequence: CAWRIRTGGVQFF. CDR3 DNA sequence: TGTGCCTGGAGAATTAGGACAGGGGGCGTGCAGTTCTTC. This chain joins TRBV30 and TRBJ2-1; 11 bases match TRBD1. CDR3 length: 13 residues. J lost 12 bases, V lost 3 bases, and 7 bases had no gene match. Germline CDR1 reads GTSNPN; CDR2 reads SVGIG (reference sequence). The variable domain in full, with the rest retrieved from reference TRBV30 and TRBJ2-1, is SQTIHQWPATLVQPVGSPLSLECTVEGTSNPNLYWYRQAAGRGLQLLFYSVGIGQISSEVPQNLSASRPQDRQFILSSKKLLLSDSGFYLCAWRIRTGGVQFFGPGTRLTVL.

This rearrangement joins TRBV6-6 to TRBJ1-1; D is possibly TRBD1 (5 bases). V lost 2 bases to trimming and J lost 2 bases, with 15 bases between them. The CDR3 consists of 16 residues. Germline loops: CDR1 MNHNY, CDR2 SVGAGI (reference sequence). This chain's CDR3 is CASSYDTPQGNTEAFF. The DNA for the CDR3 is TGTGCCAGCAGTTACGACACCCCTCAGGGAAACACTGAAGCTTTCTTT.

Only one count was recorded for this clone. This chain links TRBV5-1 with TRBJ1-2, with 7 bases aligning to TRBD1. The CDR3 has 13 amino acids. Trimming took 2 bases from V and 8 from J; bases not matched to a gene: 6. The germline V gene has CDR1 SGHRS and CDR2 YFSETQ. DNA of the CDR3: TGCGCCAGCAGCTTCACAGGGGAGGAAGGCTACACCTTC. Amino acids: CASSFTGEEGYTF.

This chain uses TRBV20-1 with TRBJ1-2; no firm D call. The CDR3 consists of 15 residues. The V and J ends lost 3 bases and 5 bases respectively, with 19 bases between them. Per the germline V gene, CDR1 is DFQATT and CDR2 is SNEGSKA (reference sequence). CDR3: CSASPQVDAPYGYTF. The CDR3 DNA reads TGCAGTGCTAGTCCTCAGGTCGACGCTCCTTATGGCTACACCTTC.

The chain employs TRBV14 and TRBJ2-1; TRBD2 might be the D (6 bases). CDR1 and CDR2 from the germline V gene are SGHDN and FVKESK. This CDR3 has 16 residues. V lost 7 bases, J lost 2 bases, and 18 bases lay in between. CDR3 loop: CASTEVSGLPYNEQFF. The DNA for the CDR3 is TGTGCCAGCACCGAGGTTAGCGGCTTACCCTACAATGAGCAGTTCTTC.

The chain recombines TRBV25-1 with TRBJ1-4; 7 bases are shared with TRBD1. The CDR3 covers 17 residues. The trim removed 4 bases at V and 4 bases at J, leaving 12 bases unmatched. Germline V CDR1 and CDR2: MGHDK, SYGVNS. This CDR3 is CASSAPERGRFNEKLFF. CDR3 nucleotides: TGTGCCAGCAGTGCCCCCGAAAGGGGGCGATTTAATGAAAAACTGTTTTTT.

The CDR3 reads CASSLSRTVNTEAFF. In DNA form, the CDR3 reads TGTGCCAGCAGTTTATCCCGGACAGTGAACACTGAAGCTTTCTTT. The chain employs TRBV27 and TRBJ1-1, with D tentatively TRBD1 (6 bases). The V end was cut by 0 bases, the J end by 0 bases, with 8 bases between. The germline V gene has CDR1 MNHEY and CDR2 SMNVEV (reference sequence). The CDR3 runs 15 residues.

In this sample, this clone turned up a few times. The genes are TRBV15 and TRBJ2-1, with TRBD2 identical over 10 bases. Germline V gene data show CDR1 as LNHNV and CDR2 as YYDKDF (reference sequence). After removal of 0 bases from V and 0 bases from J, the junction contained 8 bases not matched to a gene. CDR3 length: 19 residues. CDR3 sequence: CATSRDPLLAGASYNEQFF. The DNA of the CDR3 is TGTGCCACCAGCAGAGATCCCCTTCTAGCGGGAGCCTCCTACAATGAGCAGTTCTTC.

The gene calls are TRBV6-7 and TRBJ2-1; 7 bases fit TRBD2. TRBV6-7 belongs to the ORF category, with a function that is uncertain. After removal of 10 bases from V and 2 bases from J, the junction contained 11 bases not matched to a gene. The CDR3 is made up of 15 amino acids. The CDR3 is CAIRTWAGAYNEQFF. The CDR3 coding sequence is TGTGCCATCCGTACGTGGGCGGGAGCCTACAATGAGCAGTTCTTC.

In its sample, this clone was seen once. This chain links TRBV3-1 (or the pseudogene TRBV3-2) with TRBJ2-7; 9 bases line up with TRBD2. The CDR3 is 14 residues long. Unmatched junction bases numbered 7, after V lost 6 bases and J lost 4 bases. From germline, CDR1 is LGHDT and CDR2 YNNKEL (reference sequence). The CDR3 spells CASSIKGLAYEQYF. CDR3 nucleotides: TGTGCCAGCAGTATTAAGGGACTAGCATACGAGCAGTACTTC.

This rearrangement joins TRBV2 to TRBJ1-2; TRBD1 is a possible D gene (5 bases). Per the germline V gene, CDR1 is SNHLY and CDR2 is FYNNEI. The CDR3 sequence is 13 residues long. Between the trimmed V and J ends, which lost 6 bases and 4 bases, there was a span of 12 bases. Written as DNA, the CDR3 is TGTGCCAGCAGGGACACTGTAGGCTATGGCTACACCTTC. Its translation: CASRDTVGYGYTF.